These T cell receptor beta chains were read from a single sample in a study of cytomegalovirus exposure and HLA in healthy donors. The table came from immunoSEQ multiplex PCR; TCRdb's copy has only in-frame clones and leaves some out. The table has roughly 190,000 clones, roughly 80% seen once. Sequencing used PBMCs. Source of these receptors: a young woman in good health and CMV-seronegative. CDR3s include the opening cysteine and the closing phenylalanine or tryptophan. D genes are given only for firm matches. Clone size appears in some rows only: once, few, many, or a class for an expanded clone.

TRBJ2-6 TRBV5-1 TRBD1 - CASSLRQGAQGANVLTF TGCGCCAGCAGCCTAAGACAGGGGGCGCAGGGGGCCAACGTCCTGACTTTC
TRBJ2-5 TRBV4-1 TRBD1 - CASSLRQGALEQYF TGCGCCAGCAGCCTACGACAGGGGGCGTTAGAGCAGTACTTC
TRBJ2-5 TRBV19 - - CASSPQGGETQYF TGTGCCAGTAGTCCTCAGGGAGGAGAGACCCAGTACTTC
TRBJ2-1 TRBV30 TRBD2 - CAWNEQLAGALEQFF TGTGCCTGGAACGAACAACTAGCGGGAGCTCTTGAGCAGTTCTTC
TRBJ2-3 TRBV13 TRBD2 - CASRLSGQSTDTQYF TGTGCCAGCAGGCTTAGCGGGCAAAGCACAGATACGCAGTATTTT
TRBJ2-5 TRBV9 TRBD1 - CASSVEGSGGETQYF TGTGCCAGCAGCGTAGAGGGCTCAGGGGGAGAGACCCAGTACTTC
TRBJ2-2 TRBV5-1 - few CASSLSRGVLFF TGCGCCAGCAGCTTATCTCGGGGTGTGCTGTTTTTT
TRBJ2-4 TRBV6-6 TRBD1 - CASSGQGNIQYF TGTGCCAGCTCGGGACAGGGAAACATTCAGTACTTC
TRBJ1-1 TRBV19 - - CASSRGGLNTEAFF TGTGCCAGTAGTCGAGGGGGTCTGAACACTGAAGCTTTCTTT
TRBJ2-1 TRBV6-5 TRBD2 - CASSPYSGRNEQFF TGTGCCAGCAGTCCCTATAGCGGGAGAAATGAGCAGTTCTTC
TRBJ2-5 TRBV9 TRBD1 - CASSVGQGAETQYF TGTGCCAGCAGCGTTGGACAGGGGGCCGAGACCCAGTACTTC
TRBJ1-2 TRBV29-1 TRBD1 - CSATGGVSGYTF TGCAGCGCTACAGGGGGCGTATCTGGCTACACCTTC
TRBJ1-2 TRBV6-5 - - CASSLRGPNYGYTF TGTGCCAGCAGTCTCCGAGGGCCTAACTATGGCTACACCTTC
TRBJ2-1 TRBV10-3 TRBD2 - CAISGWDSGREQFF TGTGCCATCAGTGGTTGGGATAGCGGGAGGGAGCAGTTCTTC
TRBJ2-7 TRBV28 - - CASSSGGSSYEQYF TGTGCCAGCAGTTCAGGAGGGAGCTCCTACGAGCAGTACTTC
TRBJ2-5 TRBV11-3 TRBD2 - CASSGGTSGKEETQYF TGTGCCAGCAGCGGGGGGACTAGCGGGAAGGAAGAGACCCAGTACTTC
TRBJ2-7 TRBV9 - - CASSASGQQTQNEQYF TGTGCCAGCAGCGCCTCCGGCCAGCAGACTCAAAACGAGCAGTACTTC
TRBJ2-2 TRBV30 TRBD1 once CAWRGQANTGELFF TGTGCCTGGAGGGGACAGGCGAACACCGGGGAGCTGTTTTTT
TRBJ1-2 TRBV9 TRBD1 - CASNRDRYGYTF TGTGCCAGCAACCGGGACAGGTATGGCTACACCTTC
TRBJ2-5 TRBV7-6 - - CASGNGGVEQETQYF TGTGCCAGCGGAAATGGAGGGGTTGAGCAAGAGACCCAGTACTTC
TRBJ2-1 TRBV9 TRBD2 - CASSGGLAAYNEQFF TGTGCCAGCAGCGGTGGGCTAGCGGCCTACAATGAGCAGTTCTTC
TRBJ1-2 TRBV30 - - CAWSPLDSRSYGYTF TGTGCCTGGAGTCCCCTGGACAGTAGGAGCTATGGCTACACCTTC
TRBJ1-1 TRBV20-1 - - CSAEKNTEAFF TGCAGTGCTGAGAAGAACACTGAAGCTTTCTTT
TRBJ2-1 TRBV19 TRBD2 - CASSIGGGRRYEQFF TGTGCCAGTAGTATAGGGGGCGGGAGAAGGTATGAGCAGTTCTTC
TRBJ2-3 TRBV19 TRBD1 - CASSPRDRGDTQYF TGTGCCAGTAGTCCCCGGGACAGGGGAGATACGCAGTATTTT
TRBJ1-1 TRBV19 TRBD1 - CASRRDREMNTEAFF TGTGCCAGTAGGAGGGACAGGGAAATGAACACTGAAGCTTTCTTT
TRBJ2-7 TRBV28 - few CASSSLATPYEQYF TGTGCCAGCAGTTCCCTAGCGACCCCCTACGAGCAGTACTTC
TRBJ2-3 TRBV7-9 TRBD2 - CASSLGLAENTDTQYF TGTGCCAGCAGCTTAGGGCTAGCGGAGAACACAGATACGCAGTATTTT
TRBJ1-1 TRBV13 - - CASSPDAARAGTEAFF TGTGCCAGCAGCCCAGATGCGGCCCGCGCGGGGACTGAAGCTTTCTTT
TRBJ1-1 TRBV2 - - CASTRAGGGTEAFF TGTGCCAGTACCCGGGCCGGTGGAGGGACTGAAGCTTTCTTT
TRBJ2-7 TRBV5-4 TRBD2 - CASSLGTGTIRSSYEQYF TGTGCCAGCAGCTTGGGGACCGGGACTATAAGGAGCTCCTACGAGCAGTACTTC
TRBJ2-3 TRBV10-3 TRBD1 - CAISEGQGTSTDTQYF TGTGCCATCAGTGAGGGACAGGGAACTAGCACAGATACGCAGTATTTT
TRBJ2-1 TRBV7-9 - - CASSFGAYNNEQFF TGTGCCAGCAGCTTTGGAGCTTATAACAATGAGCAGTTCTTC
TRBJ2-1 TRBV18 TRBD1 - CASSSGQGKNEQFF TGTGCCAGCTCATCAGGACAGGGTAAAAATGAGCAGTTCTTC
TRBJ1-1 TRBV7-9 - - CASSGGFMDTEAFF TGTGCCAGCAGCGGGGGGTTCATGGACACTGAAGCTTTCTTT
TRBJ2-5 TRBV7-8 - - CASSPGHRQETQYF TGTGCCAGCAGTCCAGGTCACAGGCAAGAGACCCAGTACTTC
TRBJ2-5 TRBV5-1 TRBD2 - CASSPTWTSGQETQYF TGCGCCAGCAGCCCAACCTGGACTAGCGGCCAAGAGACCCAGTACTTC
TRBJ1-4 TRBV10-3 - few CAISESIGDQSEKLFF TGTGCCATCAGTGAGTCGATAGGAGACCAGAGTGAAAAACTGTTTTTT
TRBJ2-5 TRBV2 TRBD1 few CASSGTGEETQYF TGTGCCAGCAGTGGGACAGGGGAAGAGACCCAGTACTTC
TRBJ1-5 TRBV7-2 TRBD1 - CASSLKDRGEQPQHF TGTGCCAGCAGCTTAAAGGACAGGGGAGAACAGCCCCAGCATTTT
TRBJ2-3 TRBV19 - once CASSIISADTQYF TGTGCCAGTAGTATAATTTCGGCAGATACGCAGTATTTT
TRBJ1-1 TRBV10-3 - - CAISKATDFLEAFF TGTGCCATCAGTAAGGCGACAGATTTCCTTGAAGCTTTCTTT
TRBJ2-1 TRBV27 - - CASSLDGGTYNEQFF TGTGCCAGCAGTTTAGATGGGGGGACCTACAATGAGCAGTTCTTC
TRBJ1-1 TRBV18 - - CASSPLQGNTEAFF TGTGCCAGCTCACCTCTACAGGGGAACACTGAAGCTTTCTTT
TRBJ2-3 TRBV2 TRBD2 - CASSDPTPTSTRTDTQYF TGTGCCAGCAGTGACCCAACTCCGACTAGCACGCGCACAGATACGCAGTATTTT